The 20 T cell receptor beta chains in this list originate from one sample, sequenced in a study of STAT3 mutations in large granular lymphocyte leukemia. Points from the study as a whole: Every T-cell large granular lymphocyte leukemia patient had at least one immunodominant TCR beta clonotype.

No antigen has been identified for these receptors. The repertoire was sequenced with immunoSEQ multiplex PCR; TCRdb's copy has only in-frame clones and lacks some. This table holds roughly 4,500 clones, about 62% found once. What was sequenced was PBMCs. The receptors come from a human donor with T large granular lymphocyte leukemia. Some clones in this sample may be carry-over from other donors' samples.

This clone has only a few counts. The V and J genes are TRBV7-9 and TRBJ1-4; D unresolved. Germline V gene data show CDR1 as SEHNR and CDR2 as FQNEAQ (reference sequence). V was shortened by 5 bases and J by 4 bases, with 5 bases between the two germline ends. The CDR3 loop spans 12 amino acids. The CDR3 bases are TGTGCCAGCAGCGAGATTAATGAAAAACTGTTTTTT. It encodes CASSEINEKLFF.

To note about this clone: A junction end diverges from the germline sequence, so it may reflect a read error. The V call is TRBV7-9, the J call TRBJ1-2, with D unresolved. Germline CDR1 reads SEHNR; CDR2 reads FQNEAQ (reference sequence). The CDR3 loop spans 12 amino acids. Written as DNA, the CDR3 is TGTGCCAGCAGGTTAGACTCATATGGCTACACCTTC. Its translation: CASRLDSYGYTF.

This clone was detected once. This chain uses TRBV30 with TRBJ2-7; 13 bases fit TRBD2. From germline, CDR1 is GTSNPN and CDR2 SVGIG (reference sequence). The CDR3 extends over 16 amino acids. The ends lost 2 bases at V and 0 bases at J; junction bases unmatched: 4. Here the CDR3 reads CAWSPGLAGFSYEQYF. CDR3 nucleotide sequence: TGTGCCTGGAGTCCGGGACTAGCGGGATTCTCCTACGAGCAGTACTTC.

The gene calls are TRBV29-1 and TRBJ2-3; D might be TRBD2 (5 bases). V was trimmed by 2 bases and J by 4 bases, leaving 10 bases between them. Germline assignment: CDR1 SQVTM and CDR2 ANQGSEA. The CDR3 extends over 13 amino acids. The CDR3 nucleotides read TGCAGCGTTGAACTAGCCGCCCCAGATACGCAGTATTTT. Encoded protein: CSVELAAPDTQYF.

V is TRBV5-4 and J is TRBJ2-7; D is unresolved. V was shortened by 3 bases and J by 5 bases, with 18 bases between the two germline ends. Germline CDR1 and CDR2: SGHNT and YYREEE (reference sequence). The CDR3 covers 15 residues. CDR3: CASSSGPPPTNEQYF. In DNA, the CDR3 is TGTGCCAGCAGCTCAGGACCCCCTCCGACGAACGAGCAGTACTTC.

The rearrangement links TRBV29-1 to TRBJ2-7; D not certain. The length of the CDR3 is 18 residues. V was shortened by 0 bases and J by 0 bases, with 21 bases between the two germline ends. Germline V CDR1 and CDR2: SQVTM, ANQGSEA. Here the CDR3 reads CSVEDTSRHSRSSYEQYF. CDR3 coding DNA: TGCAGCGTTGAAGACACAAGCAGACACTCCAGGAGCTCCTACGAGCAGTACTTC.

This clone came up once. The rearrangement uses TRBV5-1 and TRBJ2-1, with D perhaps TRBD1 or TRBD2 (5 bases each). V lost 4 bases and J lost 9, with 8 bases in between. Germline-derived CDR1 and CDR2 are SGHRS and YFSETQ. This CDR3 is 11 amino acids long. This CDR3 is CASSLGPEQFF. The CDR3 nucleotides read TGCGCCAGCAGCCTGGGACCTGAGCAGTTCTTC.

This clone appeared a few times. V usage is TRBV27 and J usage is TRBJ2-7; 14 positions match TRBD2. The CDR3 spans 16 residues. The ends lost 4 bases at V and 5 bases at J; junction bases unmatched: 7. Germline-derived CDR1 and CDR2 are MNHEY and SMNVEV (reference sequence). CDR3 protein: CASSSPATSGRDEQYF. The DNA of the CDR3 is TGTGCCAGCAGTTCCCCCGCGACTAGCGGGAGGGACGAGCAGTACTTC.

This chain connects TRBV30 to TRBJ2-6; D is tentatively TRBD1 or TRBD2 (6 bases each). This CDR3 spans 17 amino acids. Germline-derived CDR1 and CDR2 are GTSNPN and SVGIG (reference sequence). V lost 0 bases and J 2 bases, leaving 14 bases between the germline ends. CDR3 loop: CAWSVQPGGTGANVLTF. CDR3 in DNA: TGTGCCTGGAGTGTACAGCCCGGGGGCACTGGGGCCAACGTCCTGACTTTC.

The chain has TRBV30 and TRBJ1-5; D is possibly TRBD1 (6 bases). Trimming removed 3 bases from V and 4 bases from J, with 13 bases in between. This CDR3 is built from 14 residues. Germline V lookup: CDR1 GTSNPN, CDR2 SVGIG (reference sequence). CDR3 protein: CAWRQGQANQPQHF. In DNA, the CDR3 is TGTGCCTGGAGGCAGGGGCAGGCTAATCAGCCCCAGCATTTT. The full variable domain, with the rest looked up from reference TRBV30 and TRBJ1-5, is SQTIHQWPATLVQPVGSPLSLECTVEGTSNPNLYWYRQAAGRGLQLLFYSVGIGQISSEVPQNLSASRPQDRQFILSSKKLLLSDSGFYLCAWRQGQANQPQHFGDGTRLSIL.

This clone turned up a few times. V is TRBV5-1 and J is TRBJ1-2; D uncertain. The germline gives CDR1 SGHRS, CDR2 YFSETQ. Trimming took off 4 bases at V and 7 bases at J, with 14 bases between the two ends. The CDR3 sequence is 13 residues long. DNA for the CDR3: TGCGCCAGCAGCCCGGACCAGAGTTCTGGCTACACCTTC. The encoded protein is CASSPDQSSGYTF.

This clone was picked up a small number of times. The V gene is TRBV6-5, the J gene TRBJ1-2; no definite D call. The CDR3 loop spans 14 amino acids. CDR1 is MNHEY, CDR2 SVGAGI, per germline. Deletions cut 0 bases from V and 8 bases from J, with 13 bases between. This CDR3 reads CASSYSVPGGGYTF. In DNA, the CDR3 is TGTGCCAGCAGTTACTCGGTTCCGGGCGGCGGCTACACCTTC.

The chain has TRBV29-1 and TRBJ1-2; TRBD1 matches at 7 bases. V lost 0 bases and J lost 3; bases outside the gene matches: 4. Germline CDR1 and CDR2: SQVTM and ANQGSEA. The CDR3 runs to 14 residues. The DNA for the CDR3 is TGCAGCGTTGAAGATAGGGGGCGCGACTATGGCTACACCTTC. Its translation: CSVEDRGRDYGYTF.

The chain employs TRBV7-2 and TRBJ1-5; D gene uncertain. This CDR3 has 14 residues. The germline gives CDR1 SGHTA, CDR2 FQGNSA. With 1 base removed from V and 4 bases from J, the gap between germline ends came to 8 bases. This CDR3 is CASSLGDGNQPQHF. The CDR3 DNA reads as TGTGCCAGCAGCTTAGGGGATGGGAATCAGCCCCAGCATTTT.

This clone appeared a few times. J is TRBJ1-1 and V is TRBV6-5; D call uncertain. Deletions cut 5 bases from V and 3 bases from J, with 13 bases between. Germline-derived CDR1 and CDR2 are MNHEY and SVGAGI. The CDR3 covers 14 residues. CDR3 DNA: TGTGCCAGCAGTCGTAGAGTGGCCTACACTGAAGCTTTCTTT. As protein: CASSRRVAYTEAFF.

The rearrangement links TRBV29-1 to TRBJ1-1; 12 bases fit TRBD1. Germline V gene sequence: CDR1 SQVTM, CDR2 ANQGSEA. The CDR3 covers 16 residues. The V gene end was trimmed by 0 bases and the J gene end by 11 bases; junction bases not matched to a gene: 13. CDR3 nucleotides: TGCAGCGTTGAAGAACCGGGACAGGGGGCGCCCGGGAGGGCTTTCTTT. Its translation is CSVEEPGQGAPGRAFF.

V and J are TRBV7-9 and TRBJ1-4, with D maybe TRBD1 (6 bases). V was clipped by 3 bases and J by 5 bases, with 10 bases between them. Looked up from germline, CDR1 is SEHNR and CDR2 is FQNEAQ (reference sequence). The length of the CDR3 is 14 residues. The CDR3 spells CASSLGDRNEKLFF. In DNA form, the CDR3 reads TGTGCCAGCAGCTTGGGAGACAGGAATGAAAAACTGTTTTTT.

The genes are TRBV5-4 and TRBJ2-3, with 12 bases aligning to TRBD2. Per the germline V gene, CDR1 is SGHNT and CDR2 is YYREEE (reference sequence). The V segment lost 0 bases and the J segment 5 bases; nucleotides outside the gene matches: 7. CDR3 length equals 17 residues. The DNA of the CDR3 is TGTGCCAGCAGCTTGGATCAACGGACTAGCGGGAAAGATACGCAGTATTTT. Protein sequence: CASSLDQRTSGKDTQYF.

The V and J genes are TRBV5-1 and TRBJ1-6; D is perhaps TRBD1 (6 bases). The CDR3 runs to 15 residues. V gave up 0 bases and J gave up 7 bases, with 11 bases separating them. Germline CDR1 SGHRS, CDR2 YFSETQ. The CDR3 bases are TGCGCCAGCAGCTTGGTGCAGGGGCGGAATTCACCCCTCCACTTT. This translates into CASSLVQGRNSPLHF.

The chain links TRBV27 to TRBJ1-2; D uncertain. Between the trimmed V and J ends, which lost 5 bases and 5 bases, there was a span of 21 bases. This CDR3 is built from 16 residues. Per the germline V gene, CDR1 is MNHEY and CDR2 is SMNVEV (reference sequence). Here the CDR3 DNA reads TGTGCCAGCAGTCCCCGCTCGTGGGGAGCGGGGTATGGCTACACCTTC. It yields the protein CASSPRSWGAGYGYTF.